The entry below gives a single TCR beta chain sequence along with its context. PCR used 60 Vbeta primers and 13 Jbeta primers. Some clones are missing from TCRdb's copy, which holds only in-frame ones; the method was immunoSEQ multiplex PCR. The sample consists of 100,000 to 150,000 clones, roughly 74% of them appearing once. This entry comes from a study of cytomegalovirus exposure and HLA in healthy donors. Trimming took 0 bases from V and 8 from J; bases not matched to a gene: 10. CDR1 is GTSNPN and CDR2 is SVGIG in the germline V gene (reference sequence). The CDR3 consists of 15 residues. This chain uses TRBV30 with TRBJ2-1; 7 bases map to TRBD2. Sequencing input: PBMCs. The source is a male donor in good health and CMV-seronegative. The CDR3 sequence: CAWSVTSGVHHEQFF. CDR3 coding DNA: TGTGCCTGGAGTGTAACCAGCGGGGTTCACCATGAGCAGTTCTTC.